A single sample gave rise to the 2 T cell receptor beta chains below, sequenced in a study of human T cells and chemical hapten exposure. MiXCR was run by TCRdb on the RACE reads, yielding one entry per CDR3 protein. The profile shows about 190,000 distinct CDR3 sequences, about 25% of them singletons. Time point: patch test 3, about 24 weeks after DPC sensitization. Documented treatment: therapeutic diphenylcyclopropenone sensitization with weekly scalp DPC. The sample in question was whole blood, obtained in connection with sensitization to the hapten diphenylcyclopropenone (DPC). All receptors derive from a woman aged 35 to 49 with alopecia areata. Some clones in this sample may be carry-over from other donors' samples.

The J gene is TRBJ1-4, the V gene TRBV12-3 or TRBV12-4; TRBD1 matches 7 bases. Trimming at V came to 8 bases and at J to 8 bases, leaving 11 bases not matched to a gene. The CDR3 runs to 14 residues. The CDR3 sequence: CASQRGQGTEKLFF. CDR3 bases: TGTGCCAGCCAAAGGGGGCAGGGTACCGAAAAACTGTTTTTT.

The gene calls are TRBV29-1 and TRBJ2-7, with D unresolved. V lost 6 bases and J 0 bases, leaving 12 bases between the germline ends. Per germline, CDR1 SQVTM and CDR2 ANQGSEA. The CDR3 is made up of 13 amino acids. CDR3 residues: CSVRSRLSYEQYF. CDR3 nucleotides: TGCAGCGTACGTAGCAGGCTCTCCTACGAGCAGTACTTC.